This T cell receptor beta chain comes out of a study of early T cells in non-severe SARS-CoV-2 infection. In its sample, this clonotype was seen many times. Its antigen remains unknown. Study outcomes and limitations: VDJdb-based matching was biased toward anti-spike CD8 responses and missed private and CD4 specificities.

TCRdb called the 5' RACE reads again in MiXCR, with one record for every CDR3 protein. The repertoire includes around 78,000 distinct CDR3 sequences, roughly a tenth of them detected once, and about 7.1% sits in the top ten. The sample in question was whole blood, obtained at baseline. This sequence originates from an adult who was a healthcare worker with PCR-confirmed SARS-CoV-2 infection or an uninfected control (not recorded which).

The CDR3 here is CASSGTGSKNIQYF. CDR3 sequence (DNA): TGTGCCAGCAGCGGGACAGGGTCCAAAAACATTCAGTACTTC. This chain connects TRBV25-1 to TRBJ2-4; TRBD1 matches at 9 bases. This CDR3 region has 14 residues. After removal of 6 bases from V and 2 bases from J, the junction contained 2 bases not matched to a gene. The germline V gene encodes CDR1 MGHDK and CDR2 SYGVNS.